This T cell receptor (beta chain) derives from a study of cytomegalovirus exposure and HLA in healthy donors. Regarding the study as a whole: The only immune exposure information that was available was CMV serostatus. In an earlier analysis, in under 700 donors, most V segments appeared productive either ~87% or ~30% of the time.

13 Jbeta primers and 60 Vbeta primers were used for the PCR. Authors' processing steps: In a later analysis, some 80 million unique TCR beta chains included roughly 11 million shared by two or more donors. Produced via immunoSEQ multiplex PCR; TCRdb's table is partial and in-frame only. V, J and clone size derive from that table, while D and trimming were established from the DNA sequence. The table includes some 130,000 clones, around 78% detected once. Germline CDR1 SGHRS, CDR2 YFSETQ. V lost 1 base to trimming and J lost 5 bases; unmatched junction nucleotides: 6. The CDR3 sequence is 16 residues long. To note about this clone: Its antigen is still unknown.

The chain couples TRBV5-1 to TRBJ2-2; 9 bases are a match to TRBD1. The clonotype was recovered from a woman in her 30s in good health and CMV-seropositive. Sequenced sample: PBMCs. The CDR3 nucleotides are TGCGCCAGCAGCTTGTTGGGACAGGGTGGTACCGGGGAGCTGTTTTTT. The encoded protein is CASSLLGQGGTGELFF.